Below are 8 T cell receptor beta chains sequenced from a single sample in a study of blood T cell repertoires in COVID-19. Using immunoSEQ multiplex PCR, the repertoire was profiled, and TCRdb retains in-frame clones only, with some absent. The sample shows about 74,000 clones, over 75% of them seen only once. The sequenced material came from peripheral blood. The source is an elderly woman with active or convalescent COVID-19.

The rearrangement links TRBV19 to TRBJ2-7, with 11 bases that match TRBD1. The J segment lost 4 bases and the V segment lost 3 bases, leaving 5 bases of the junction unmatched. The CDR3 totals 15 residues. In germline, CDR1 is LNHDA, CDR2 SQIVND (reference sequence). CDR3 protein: CASSISGQGAYEQYF. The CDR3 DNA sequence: TGTGCCAGTAGTATTTCAGGACAGGGGGCTTACGAGCAGTACTTC.

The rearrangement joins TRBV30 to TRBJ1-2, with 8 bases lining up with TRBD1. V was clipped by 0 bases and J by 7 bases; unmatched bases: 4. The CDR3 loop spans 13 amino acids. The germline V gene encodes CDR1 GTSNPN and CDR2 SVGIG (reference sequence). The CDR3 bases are TGTGCCTGGAGTGTTTCAGGGGGCGGTGGCTACACCTTC. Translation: CAWSVSGGGGYTF.

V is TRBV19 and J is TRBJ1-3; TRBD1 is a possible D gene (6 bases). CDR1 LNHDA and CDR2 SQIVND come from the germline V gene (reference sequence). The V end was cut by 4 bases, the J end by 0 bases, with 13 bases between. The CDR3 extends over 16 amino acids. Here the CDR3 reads CASSTRDIYSGNTIYF. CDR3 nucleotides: TGTGCCAGTAGTACCCGGGACATCTACTCTGGAAACACCATATATTTT.

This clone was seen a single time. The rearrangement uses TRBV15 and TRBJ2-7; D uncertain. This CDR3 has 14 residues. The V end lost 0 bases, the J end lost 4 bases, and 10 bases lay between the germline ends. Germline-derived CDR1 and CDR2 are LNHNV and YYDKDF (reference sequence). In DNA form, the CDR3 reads TGTGCCACCAGCAGAGATCGAACTTTATACGAGCAGTACTTC. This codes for CATSRDRTLYEQYF.

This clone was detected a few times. In DNA, the CDR3 is TGTGCCAGCAGCGCTCTAGCGGGGGTGATCACCGGGGAGCTGTTTTTT. Protein: CASSALAGVITGELFF. This rearrangement joins TRBV9 to TRBJ2-2; 10 positions agree with TRBD2. Germline CDR1 SGDLS, CDR2 YYNGEE. Losses at the gene ends were 3 bases for V and 4 bases for J; bases not matched to a gene: 6. The CDR3 totals 16 residues.

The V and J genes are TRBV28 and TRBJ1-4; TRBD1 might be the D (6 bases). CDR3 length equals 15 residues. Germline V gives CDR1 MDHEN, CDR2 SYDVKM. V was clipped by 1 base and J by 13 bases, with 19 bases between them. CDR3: CASSLYGTTWRRLFF. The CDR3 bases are TGTGCCAGCAGTTTATACGGGACAACCTGGCGGAGACTGTTTTTT.

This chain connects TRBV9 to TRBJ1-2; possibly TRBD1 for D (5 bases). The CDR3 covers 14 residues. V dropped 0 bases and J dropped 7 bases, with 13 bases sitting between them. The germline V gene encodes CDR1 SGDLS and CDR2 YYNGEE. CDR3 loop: CASSVGGEVSGYTF. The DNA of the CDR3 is TGTGCCAGCAGCGTAGGAGGGGAGGTTAGTGGCTACACCTTC.

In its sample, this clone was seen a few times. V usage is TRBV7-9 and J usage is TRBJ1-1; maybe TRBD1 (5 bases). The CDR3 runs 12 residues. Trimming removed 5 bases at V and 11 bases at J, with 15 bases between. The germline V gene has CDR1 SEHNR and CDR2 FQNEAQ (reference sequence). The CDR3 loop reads CASSPPPGDAFF. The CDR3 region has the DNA TGTGCCAGCAGCCCCCCGCCGGGGGATGCTTTCTTT.